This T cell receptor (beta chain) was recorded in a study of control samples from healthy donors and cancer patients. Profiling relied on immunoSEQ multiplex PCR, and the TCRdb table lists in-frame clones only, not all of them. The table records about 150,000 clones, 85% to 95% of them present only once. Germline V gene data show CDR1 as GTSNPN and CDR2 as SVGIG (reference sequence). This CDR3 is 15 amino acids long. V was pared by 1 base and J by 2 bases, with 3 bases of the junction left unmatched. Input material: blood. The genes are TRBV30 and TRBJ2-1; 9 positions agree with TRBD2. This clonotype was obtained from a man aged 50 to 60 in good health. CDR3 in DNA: TGTGCCTGGAGTGCTGGGACTAGCACCTACAATGAGCAGTTCTTC. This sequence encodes CAWSAGTSTYNEQFF.